Sequencing of this T cell receptor beta chain was carried out in a study of blood T cell repertoires in COVID-19. The overall study: The United States, Italy and Spain supplied acute and convalescent COVID-19 samples. The cDNA or gDNA used as material had been derived from T cells, B-cell-depleted T cells, or PBMCs.

Per the original data handling: Using reference gene primer amplification, nucleated cell counts were estimated. Produced via immunoSEQ multiplex PCR; TCRdb's table is partial and in-frame only. The V and J calls and clone size come from that table; D and trimming were worked out from the DNA. The sample carries about 110,000 clones, 80% to 90% recorded once. The CDR3 has 14 residues. The junction had 1 base not matched to a gene; V was cut back by 2 bases and J by 4 bases. Germline values: CDR1 LNHDA, CDR2 SQIVND (reference sequence). Sequencing was carried out using peripheral blood. This receptor was obtained from a human donor in a cohort sampled during active COVID-19. The rearrangement links TRBV19 to TRBJ2-1, with 8 bases aligning to TRBD2. The DNA for the CDR3 is TGTGCCAGTAGTATACCTAGCGGGTACAATGAGCAGTTCTTC. It encodes CASSIPSGYNEQFF.